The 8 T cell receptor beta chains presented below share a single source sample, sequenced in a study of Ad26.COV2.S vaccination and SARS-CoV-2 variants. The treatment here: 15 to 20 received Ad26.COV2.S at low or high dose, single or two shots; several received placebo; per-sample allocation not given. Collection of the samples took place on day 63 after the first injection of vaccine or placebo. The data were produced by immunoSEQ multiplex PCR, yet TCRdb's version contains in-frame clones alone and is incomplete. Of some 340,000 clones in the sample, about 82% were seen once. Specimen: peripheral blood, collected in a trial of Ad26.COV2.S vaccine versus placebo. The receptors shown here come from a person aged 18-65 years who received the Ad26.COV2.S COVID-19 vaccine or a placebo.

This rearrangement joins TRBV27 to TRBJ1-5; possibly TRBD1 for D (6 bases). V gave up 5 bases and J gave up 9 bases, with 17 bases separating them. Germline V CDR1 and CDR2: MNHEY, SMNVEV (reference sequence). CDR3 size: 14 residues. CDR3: CASSPGQRVGPQHF. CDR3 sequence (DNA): TGTGCCAGCAGTCCTGGACAGCGGGTAGGGCCCCAGCATTTT.

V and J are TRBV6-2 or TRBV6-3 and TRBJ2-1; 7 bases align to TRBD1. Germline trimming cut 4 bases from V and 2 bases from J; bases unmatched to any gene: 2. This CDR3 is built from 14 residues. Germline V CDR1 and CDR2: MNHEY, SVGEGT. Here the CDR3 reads CASSSRGTYNEQFF. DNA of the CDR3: TGTGCCAGCAGTTCCAGGGGGACCTACAATGAGCAGTTCTTC.

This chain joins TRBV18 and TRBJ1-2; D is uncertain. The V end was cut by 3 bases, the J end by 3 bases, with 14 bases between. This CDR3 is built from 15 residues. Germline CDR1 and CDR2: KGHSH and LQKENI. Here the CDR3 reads CASSPFNRAHYGYTF. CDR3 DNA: TGTGCCAGCTCACCGTTTAACCGGGCTCACTATGGCTACACCTTC.

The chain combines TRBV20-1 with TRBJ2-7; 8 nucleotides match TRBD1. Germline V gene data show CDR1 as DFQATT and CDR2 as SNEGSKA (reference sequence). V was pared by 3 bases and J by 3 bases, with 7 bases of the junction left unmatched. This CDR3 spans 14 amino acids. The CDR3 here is CSASAGTGGYEQYF. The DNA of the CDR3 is TGCAGTGCTAGTGCCGGGACAGGCGGCTACGAGCAGTACTTC.

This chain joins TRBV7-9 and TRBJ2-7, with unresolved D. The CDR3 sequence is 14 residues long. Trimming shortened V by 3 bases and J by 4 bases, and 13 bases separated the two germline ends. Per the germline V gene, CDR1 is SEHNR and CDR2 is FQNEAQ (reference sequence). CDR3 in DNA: TGTGCCAGCAGCTTCGCGGAATCCCCTTACGAGCAGTACTTC. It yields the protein CASSFAESPYEQYF.

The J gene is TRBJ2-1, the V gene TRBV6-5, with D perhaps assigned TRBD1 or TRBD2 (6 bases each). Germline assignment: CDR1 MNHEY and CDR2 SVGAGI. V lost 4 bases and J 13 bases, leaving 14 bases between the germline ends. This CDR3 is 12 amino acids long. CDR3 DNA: TGTGCCAGCAGTTCGGGACGGGGGCCTCAGTTCTTC. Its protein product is CASSSGRGPQFF.

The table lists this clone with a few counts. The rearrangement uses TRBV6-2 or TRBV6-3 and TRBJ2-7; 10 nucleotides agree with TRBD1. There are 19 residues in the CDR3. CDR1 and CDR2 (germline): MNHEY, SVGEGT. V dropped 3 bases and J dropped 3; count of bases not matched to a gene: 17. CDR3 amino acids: CASSYLNLRKTGGVYEQYF. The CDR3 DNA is TGTGCCAGCAGTTATTTAAACCTACGGAAGACAGGGGGCGTCTACGAGCAGTACTTC.

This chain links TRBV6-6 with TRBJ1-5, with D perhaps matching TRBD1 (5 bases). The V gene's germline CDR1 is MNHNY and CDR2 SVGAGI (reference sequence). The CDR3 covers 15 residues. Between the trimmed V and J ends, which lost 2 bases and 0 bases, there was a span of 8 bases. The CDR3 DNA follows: TGTGCCAGCAGTTACGGGGGGTATAGCAATCAGCCCCAGCATTTT. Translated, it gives CASSYGGYSNQPQHF.